These 16 T cell receptor beta chains originate from one sample sequenced in a study of T cells in women clearing cervical HPV infection (dated by TCRdb to the late 2010s). Libraries were made using the immunoSEQ multiplex PCR assay. In TCRdb, the immuneACCESS table is reduced to in-frame sequences with V and J assigned. These tables do not hold every clone; where another copy was compared, an unresolved V gene accounts for under half, and the others remain unexplained. This sample's records show about 36,000 clones. The top ten hold roughly 3.7% of the sample. The sequenced sample consisted of blood buffy coat. The receptors were gathered from a woman between 18 and 75 years old with a cervical HPV16 infection that either progressed to CIN3+ or cleared (not recorded which).

Details on this clone: The CDR3 extends 3 residues past the end of the read, so its final part is completed from the germline J gene. The chain combines TRBV2 with TRBJ2-7; 9 nucleotides line up with TRBD1. J was trimmed by 5 bases and V by 7 bases; bases with no gene match: 9. The germline V gene has CDR1 SNHLY and CDR2 FYNNEI. CDR3 size: 14 residues. CDR3 bases read: TGTGCCAGCAACGCCTACAGGGGGCTAGACGAG. Amino acids: CASNAYRGLDE. The whole CDR3 protein is CASNAYRGLDEQYF.

On this clone itself: The read finishes 3 residues shy of the CDR3 end, and the germline J gene is used to complete it. The chain has TRBV4-1 and TRBJ2-5; the D is unclear. CDR1 MGHRA and CDR2 YSYEKL come from the germline V gene. Between the trimmed V and J ends, which lost 8 bases and 0 bases, there was a span of 10 bases. The CDR3 covers 13 residues. CDR3: CASLGPNQETQYF. The sequenced part of the CDR3 DNA is TGCGCCAGCCTGGGCCCCAACCAAGAGACC.

Details on this clone: From the germline J gene comes the end of the CDR3, since the read stops 3 residues before it. The rearrangement uses TRBV6-2 or TRBV6-3 and TRBJ2-3, with D tentatively TRBD2 (6 bases). Germline values: CDR1 MNHEY, CDR2 SVGEGT. V lost 6 bases and J 6 bases, leaving 22 bases between the germline ends. This CDR3 region has 16 residues. The part of the CDR3 DNA that was read is TGTGCCAGCAGCCCCTCAGCGGGCTTGCCACCGGATACG. As protein: CASSPSAGLPPDT. Given in full, the CDR3 is CASSPSAGLPPDTQYF.

In the case of this clone: Read coverage stops 3 residues before the CDR3 terminus; the germline J gene supplies the remainder. The V gene is TRBV20-1, the J gene TRBJ2-5; 8 nucleotides line up with TRBD1. V dropped 4 bases and J dropped 3; count of bases not matched to a gene: 4. CDR3 length: 13 amino acids. Germline CDR1 DFQATT, CDR2 SNEGSKA (reference sequence). The part of the CDR3 DNA that was read is TGCAGTGCTATCGACAGGGGAGAAGAGACC. Translation gives CSAIDRGEET. The whole CDR3 protein reads CSAIDRGEETQYF.

About this clone itself: The read is 3 residues too short to cover the CDR3 end, so that end is filled in from the germline J gene. The V gene is TRBV4-2, the J gene TRBJ2-2, with TRBD2 as a possible D gene (5 bases). Germline assignment: CDR1 LGHNA and CDR2 YNFKEQ. V was cut by 0 bases and J by 5 bases, with 7 bases left in between. This CDR3 region has 14 residues. The covered CDR3 bases are TGTGCCAGCAGCCAAGAAGCGGATACCGGGGAG. Amino acid sequence: CASSQEADTGE. The whole CDR3 protein reads CASSQEADTGELFF.

On this clone itself: The CDR3 end falls 3 residues outside the read, so it is completed with the germline J gene. The V call is TRBV10-3, the J call TRBJ1-6, with D uncertain. Trimming shortened V by 0 bases and J by 8 bases, and 8 bases separated the two germline ends. Germline CDR1 and CDR2: ENHRY and SYGVKD. The CDR3 sequence is 14 residues long. The CDR3 DNA, read in part, is TGTGCCATCAGTGAGTCAGTTCGGGATTCACCC. Protein: CAISESVRDSP. In full, the CDR3 reads CAISESVRDSPLHF.

As for this clone: The read comes to an end 3 residues before the CDR3 does, leaving the germline J gene to fill in the end. J is TRBJ2-3 and V is TRBV5-5; 7 bases fit TRBD1. CDR1 is SGHKS and CDR2 is YYEKEE in the germline V gene (reference sequence). The CDR3 has 14 amino acids. The CDR3 protein is CASSLDRDRAPQYF. CDR3 DNA (partial): TGTGCCAGCAGCTTGGACCGCGACAGGGCACCG.

Remarks on this clone: The CDR3 goes on 3 residues after the read ends, and that part is filled in from the germline J gene. This rearrangement joins TRBV20-1 to TRBJ2-7; TRBD2 aligns across 12 bases. Germline values: CDR1 DFQATT, CDR2 SNEGSKA (reference sequence). This CDR3 has 15 residues. Trimming removed 6 bases from V and 3 bases from J; junction bases left unmatched: 9. The part of the CDR3 DNA that was read is TGCAGTGCAACGGTGACTAGCGGGAGCAACTACGAG. Amino acid sequence: CSATVTSGSNYE. The whole CDR3 region reads CSATVTSGSNYEQYF.

With regard to this clone: Sequencing ends 3 residues short of the CDR3 end; the germline J gene provides the rest. This chain joins TRBV5-5 and TRBJ2-5, with 7 bases identical to TRBD1. The CDR3 has 14 amino acids. V was clipped by 5 bases and J by 1 base; unmatched bases: 5. The germline gives CDR1 SGHKS, CDR2 YYEKEE (reference sequence). The CDR3 bases that were read are TGTGCCAGCAGTTGGGACAGAACCCAAGAGACC. It codes for CASSWDRTQET. The CDR3, in full, reads CASSWDRTQETQYF.

With regard to this clone: With the read ending 3 residues before the CDR3 end, the germline J gene is used to fill in that end. The V call is TRBV28, the J call TRBJ2-7; 7 nucleotides align to TRBD1. Germline CDR1 reads MDHEN; CDR2 reads SYDVKM. V was clipped by 8 bases and J by 0 bases; unmatched bases: 4. The CDR3 is 13 amino acids. The DNA read from the CDR3 is TGTGCCAGCGGACAGGCGAACTCCTACGAG. Its translation is CASGQANSYE. In full, the CDR3 reads CASGQANSYEQYF.

As to this clone: Read sequence stops 3 residues before the CDR3 end, and the germline J gene provides the missing end. This chain connects TRBV7-3 to TRBJ1-2; D is possibly TRBD1 (6 bases). The CDR3 is made up of 16 amino acids. Germline V gene lookup returns CDR1 SGHTA and CDR2 FQGTGA. V shed 2 bases and J shed 1 base, with 14 bases lying between them. Incomplete CDR3 DNA: TGTGCCAGCAGCTTAGGTGGGCCAGGGGATAACTATGGC. It is translated as CASSLGGPGDNYG. The full CDR3 is CASSLGGPGDNYGYTF.

On this clone itself: Coverage ceases 3 residues before the CDR3 finishes, and the germline J gene fills in the end. V and J are TRBV12-3 or TRBV12-4 and TRBJ1-2; 11 nucleotides agree with TRBD1. With 5 bases clipped from V and 0 bases from J, the junction kept 5 bases outside the gene matches. The CDR3 loop spans 16 amino acids. CDR3 DNA, as far as it was read: TGTGCCAGCAGTCAGGGACAGGGGGAAGCTAACTATGGC. Its protein product is CASSQGQGEANYG. The entire CDR3 sequence reads CASSQGQGEANYGYTF.

Points on this clone: Sequencing ends 3 residues short of the CDR3 end; the germline J gene provides the rest. The chain carries TRBV7-9 and TRBJ1-4; TRBD1 aligns across 7 bases. CDR3 size: 14 residues. Looked up from germline, CDR1 is SEHNR and CDR2 is FQNEAQ (reference sequence). V shed 6 bases, J shed 5 bases, and the junction held 6 bases outside the gene matches. The CDR3 region is CASRRQGSNEKLFF. CDR3 DNA (partial): TGTGCCAGCAGAAGACAGGGTTCGAATGAAAAA.

Notes on this clone: Read data end 3 residues before the CDR3 end; the end is taken from the germline J gene. This chain links TRBV20-1 with TRBJ1-5; TRBD1 is a possible D gene (5 bases). Trimming removed 5 bases from V and 7 bases from J, with 21 bases in between. The germline gives CDR1 DFQATT, CDR2 SNEGSKA (reference sequence). The CDR3 consists of 15 residues. The covered CDR3 bases are TGCAGTGCTCCTAGGGACTCCGGGAGTATCCAGCCC. Translation gives CSAPRDSGSIQP. The complete CDR3 reads CSAPRDSGSIQPQHF.

For this clone: The read halts 3 residues ahead of the CDR3 end, with the missing end drawn from the germline J gene. The chain joins TRBV11-1 to TRBJ1-6; D is undetermined. The CDR3 sequence is 15 residues long. Germline lookup yields CDR1 SGHAT and CDR2 FQDESV (reference sequence). V lost 1 base and J 9 bases, leaving 13 bases between the germline ends. CDR3 residues: CASSLEGTAFSPLHF. Partial CDR3 DNA: TGTGCCAGCAGCTTAGAGGGTACCGCGTTTTCACCC.

About this clone: The CDR3 is cut off 3 residues early in the read; its end comes from the germline J gene. The chain is built from TRBV19 and TRBJ2-1, with TRBD1 matching over 9 bases. V was clipped by 2 bases and J by 9 bases; unmatched bases: 5. This CDR3 spans 14 amino acids. Germline CDR1 and CDR2: LNHDA and SQIVND (reference sequence). The CDR3 spells CASSITGGMGEQFF. The DNA read from the CDR3 is TGTGCCAGTAGTATAACAGGGGGCATGGGTGAG.